The present entry profiles one T cell receptor (beta chain) with its context. No cognate antigen has been identified for it. The record has no base qualities; no much larger clone is one base away. The data were taken from a study of T cell responses to AZD1222 COVID-19 vaccine (dated by TCRdb to the early 2020s). Some background on the complete study: AZD1222 recipients whose second dose came at about 4 weeks and those whose second dose came at about 12 weeks were combined into one group, since spike-specific TCR depth and breadth did not differ between the two schedules. A total of approximately 240 trial participants underwent TCR sequencing, of whom more than 200 had received two doses of AZD1222 and about 25 had received two doses of the MenACWY control vaccine. Enrollment into the trials was organized by age into subgroups of 18-55, 56-69 and 70-plus years, and those subgroups contained roughly 150, 30 and 60 TCR-sequenced participants, respectively. What the work shows at the level of the full study, not this receptor alone: Reportedly, close to half of the unique spike-specific TCRs recognized epitopes lying outside the regions that are mutated in the B.1.351 and B.1.1.7 variants. The vaccine-associated CD4 TCRs covered the entire spike protein, and the dominant responses fell in regions 160-218 and 743-854. Participants were mostly white British and included more females than males, and it was suggested by the authors that clonal diversity may have been underestimated. Conclusions about previously exposed vaccinees were limited because only six AZD1222 recipients were SARS-CoV-2 seropositive at baseline. No day 14 peak-response samples were available, so repertoires were characterized only after the peak T cell response. After two AZD1222 doses, spike-specific TCR breadth and depth were significantly higher than at day 0 and than in MenACWY recipients. The 56-69-year group was small, and its depth increase did not reach significance, likely because of low power.

Reading the label with the study, this specimen's time point is: baseline before first vaccination. Vaccinee samples came from UK trials COV001 and COV002, including a single-blind randomized controlled phase 2/3 trial of AZD1222 (ChAdOx1 nCoV-19) in healthy adults. Trial participant PBMC samples were collected at day 0 and day 28 after the second dose for TCRbeta chain sequencing. The CDR3 regions of human TCRbeta chains were analyzed by immunosequencing. Per the authors' processing: Repertoire TCRs were checked for matches against a reference library of SARS-CoV-2-specific TCRs that had been generated using the MIRA antigen-specificity platform. Breadth was defined as the fraction of unique TCRs that were SARS-CoV-2-associated, and depth was defined as the fraction of total T cells that were SARS-CoV-2-associated. Using the MIRA data, each spike-specific TCR was mapped to the spike region that the TCR reacts to and placed in a CD4 or CD8 class. Log10-transformed breadth and depth values were compared by one-way ANOVA with Sidak's multiple comparisons tests. The immuneACCESS repertoire file appears here via TCRdb, limited to in-frame rearrangements. These files lack a portion of the clones; in checked studies, under half of the deficit traces to unresolved V genes, and the cause of the others is not known. The D gene and trimming were derived from the DNA, and the V and J assignments and clone size from that table. This sample has about 97,000 clones in its table, and more than 75% of those were observed once. 16% of the sample belongs to the ten largest clones.

The germline V gene specifies MGHRA as CDR1 and YSYEKL as CDR2. V and J are truncated by 0 bases and 5 bases respectively, leaving an intervening sequence of 10 bases. Including cysteine and phenylalanine, the CDR3 has 14 amino acids. Only the CDR3 part of the read is kept: 42 bases, read in frame from the first base. The source was peripheral blood, collected on day 0 of AZD1222 vaccination. Recombination linked TRBV4-1 to TRBJ2-5; the D gene is unclear. This clonotype originated in an adult in good health. The bases read TGCGCCAGCAGCCAAGAACCCGGGTGGGAGACCCAGTACTTC. This yields the protein CASSQEPGWETQYF.